The clone carrying this T cell receptor beta chain was seen a single time. The data derive from a study of blood T cell repertoires in COVID-19. Study-wide context: Spain, Italy and the United States supplied samples that represented acute and convalescent COVID-19. Sample material is recorded as cDNA or gDNA derived from T cells, B-cell-depleted T cells, or PBMCs.

TCRdb's table, derived via immunoSEQ multiplex PCR, lists solely in-frame clones and lacks some. The sample consists of under 75,000 clones, more than 60% of them appearing once. Trimming removed 3 bases at V and 0 bases at J, with 17 bases between. Germline assignment: CDR1 KGHDR and CDR2 SFDVKD. CDR3 length: 19 residues. What was sequenced was peripheral blood. The source of this sequence is a man between 60 and 70 years old with acute or convalescent COVID-19. The chain recombines TRBV24-1 with TRBJ2-6; tentative D call: TRBD2 (5 bases). The chain's CDR3 is CATSDPSGLKSSGANVLTF. As DNA, the CDR3 is TGTGCCACCAGTGATCCCTCCGGACTGAAAAGCTCTGGGGCCAACGTCCTGACTTTC.